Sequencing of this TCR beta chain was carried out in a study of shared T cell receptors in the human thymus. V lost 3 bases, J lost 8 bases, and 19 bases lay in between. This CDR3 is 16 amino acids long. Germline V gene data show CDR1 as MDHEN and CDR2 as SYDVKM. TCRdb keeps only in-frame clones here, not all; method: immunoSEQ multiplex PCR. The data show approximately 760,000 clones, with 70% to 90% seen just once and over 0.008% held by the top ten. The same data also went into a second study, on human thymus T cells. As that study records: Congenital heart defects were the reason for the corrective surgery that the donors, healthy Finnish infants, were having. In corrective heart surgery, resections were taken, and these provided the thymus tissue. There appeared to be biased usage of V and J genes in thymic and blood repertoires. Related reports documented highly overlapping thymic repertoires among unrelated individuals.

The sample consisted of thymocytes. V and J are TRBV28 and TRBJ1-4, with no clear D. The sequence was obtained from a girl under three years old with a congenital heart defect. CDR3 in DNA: TGTGCCAGCAGTTTTCGGCGTTTTGAGGGTTACGAAAAACTGTTTTTT. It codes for CASSFRRFEGYEKLFF.